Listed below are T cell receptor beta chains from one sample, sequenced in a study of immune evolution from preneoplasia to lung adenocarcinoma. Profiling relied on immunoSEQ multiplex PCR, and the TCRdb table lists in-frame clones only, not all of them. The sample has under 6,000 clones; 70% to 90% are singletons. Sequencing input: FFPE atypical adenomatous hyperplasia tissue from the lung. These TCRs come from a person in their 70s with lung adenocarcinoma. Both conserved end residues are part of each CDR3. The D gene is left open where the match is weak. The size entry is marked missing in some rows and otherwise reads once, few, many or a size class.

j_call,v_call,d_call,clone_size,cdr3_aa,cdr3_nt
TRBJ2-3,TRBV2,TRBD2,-,CASTSGTGTDTQYF,TGTGCCAGCACTAGCGGGACGGGCACAGATACGCAGTATTTT
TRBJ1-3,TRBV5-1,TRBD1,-,CASSLLGGSDTIYF,TGCGCCAGCAGCTTGTTAGGGGGCAGCGACACCATATATTTT
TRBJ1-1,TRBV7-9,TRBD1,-,CASSIRQGGSEAFF,TGTGCCAGCAGCATTCGACAGGGTGGGTCTGAAGCTTTCTTT
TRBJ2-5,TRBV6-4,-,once,CASSSQVGGGETQYF,TGTGCCAGCAGCTCCCAGGTCGGGGGCGGTGAGACCCAGTACTTC
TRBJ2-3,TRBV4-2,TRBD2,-,CASSQLAGITDTQYF,TGTGCCAGCAGCCAACTAGCGGGGATCACAGATACGCAGTATTTT
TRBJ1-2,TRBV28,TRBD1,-,CASSGQAGGYTF,TGTGCCAGCAGTGGACAGGCTGGTGGCTACACCTTC
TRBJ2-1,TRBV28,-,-,CATYRVIKNEQFF,TGTGCCACCTACAGGGTCATAAAGAATGAGCAGTTCTTC
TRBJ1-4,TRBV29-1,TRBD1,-,CSAGQGTTNEKLFF,TGCAGCGCAGGACAGGGGACAACTAATGAAAAACTGTTTTTT
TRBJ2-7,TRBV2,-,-,CASSRAPRGEQYF,TGTGCCAGCAGTCGGGCTCCTAGGGGTGAGCAGTACTTC
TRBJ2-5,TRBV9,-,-,CASSTVAQETQYF,TGTGCCAGCAGCACCGTAGCCCAAGAGACCCAGTACTTC
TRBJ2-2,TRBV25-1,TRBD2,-,CASSESWEGVAGELFF,TGTGCCAGCAGTGAATCATGGGAGGGCGTTGCCGGGGAGCTGTTTTTT
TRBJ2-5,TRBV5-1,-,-,CASSLGLGVETQYF,TGCGCCAGCAGCTTGGGTTTGGGTGTGGAGACCCAGTACTTC
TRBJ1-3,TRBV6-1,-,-,CASRVGNTIYF,TGTGCCAGCAGGGTTGGAAACACCATATATTTT
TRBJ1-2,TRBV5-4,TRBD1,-,CASIGLGTDPMSYGYTF,TGTGCCAGCATTGGGCTCGGGACAGACCCCATGAGCTATGGCTACACCTTC
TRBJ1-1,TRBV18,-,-,CASSPLPGTDNQAFF,TGTGCCAGCTCCCCACTACCTGGGACGGATAATCAAGCTTTCTTT
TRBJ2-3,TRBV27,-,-,CASREGTDTQYF,TGTGCCAGCAGAGAGGGAACAGATACGCAGTATTTT
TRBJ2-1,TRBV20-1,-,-,CSASLYNEQFF,TGCAGTGCTAGCCTCTACAATGAGCAGTTCTTC
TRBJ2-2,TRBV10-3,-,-,CAITGRTGELFF,TGTGCCATCACGGGAAGGACCGGGGAGCTGTTTTTT
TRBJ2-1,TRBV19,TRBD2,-,CASSKREGGYNEQFF,TGTGCCAGTAGCAAGCGGGAGGGGGGCTACAATGAGCAGTTCTTC
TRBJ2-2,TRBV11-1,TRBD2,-,CASSSGTSGLSGELFF,TGTGCCAGCAGCTCGGGGACTAGCGGACTATCCGGGGAGCTGTTTTTT
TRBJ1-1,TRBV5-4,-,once,CASSLSGEAFF,TGTGCCAGCAGCTTAAGCGGTGAAGCTTTCTTT
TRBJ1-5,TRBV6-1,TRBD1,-,CASSEAGQGNQPQHF,TGTGCCAGCAGTGAAGCGGGACAGGGCAATCAGCCCCAGCATTTT
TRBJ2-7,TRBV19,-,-,CASKVGSEQYF,TGTGCCAGTAAAGTGGGTAGCGAGCAGTACTTC
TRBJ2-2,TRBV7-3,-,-,CASSQDTGELFF,TGTGCCAGCAGCCAAGACACCGGGGAGCTGTTTTTT
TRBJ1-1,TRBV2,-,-,CASSEGNTEAFF,TGTGCCAGCAGTGAAGGGAACACTGAAGCTTTCTTT
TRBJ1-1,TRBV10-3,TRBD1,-,CAISELDREAFF,TGTGCCATCAGTGAGTTGGACAGGGAAGCTTTCTTT
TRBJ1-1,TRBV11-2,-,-,CASSLDLRMSVEAFF,TGTGCCAGCAGCTTAGATCTTCGAATGAGTGTTGAAGCTTTCTTT
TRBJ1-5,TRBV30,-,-,CAWSVPGQPQHF,TGTGCCTGGAGTGTACCTGGTCAGCCCCAGCATTTT
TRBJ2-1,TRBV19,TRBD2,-,CASSIGSGRAAGRVF,TGTGCCAGTAGTATAGGCAGCGGGAGGGCCGCTGGGCGGGTCTTC
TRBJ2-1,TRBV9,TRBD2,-,CASSVGASGRAGPNNEQFF,TGTGCCAGCAGCGTAGGGGCTAGCGGGAGGGCCGGACCCAACAATGAGCAGTTCTTC
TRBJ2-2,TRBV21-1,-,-,CASAGLGGNTGELFF,TGTGCCAGCGCCGGACTAGGGGGTAACACCGGGGAGCTGTTTTTT
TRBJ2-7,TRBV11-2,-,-,CASSLVGGYSSEQYF,TGTGCCAGCAGCTTAGTGGGCGGATATTCCAGCGAGCAGTACTTC
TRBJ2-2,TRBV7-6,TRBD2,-,CASSQLAGGTGELFF,TGTGCCAGCAGCCAACTAGCGGGAGGGACCGGGGAGCTGTTTTTT
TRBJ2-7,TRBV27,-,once,CASSRVGRYEQYF,TGTGCCAGCAGTCGGGTTGGGCGCTACGAGCAGTACTTC
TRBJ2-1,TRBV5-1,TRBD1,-,CASSRQGRNEQFF,TGCGCCAGCAGCCGACAGGGTAGGAATGAGCAGTTCTTC
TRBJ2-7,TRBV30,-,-,CAWSVRYEQYF,TGTGCCTGGAGTGTACGGTACGAGCAGTACTTC
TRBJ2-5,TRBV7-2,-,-,CASSSAPGIPETQYF,TGTGCCAGCAGCTCCGCCCCAGGGATCCCAGAGACCCAGTACTTC
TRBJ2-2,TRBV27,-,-,CASSSTSSGELFF,TGTGCCAGCAGTTCCACTAGTTCCGGGGAGCTGTTTTTT
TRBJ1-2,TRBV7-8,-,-,CASSPGRRNYGYTF,TGTGCCAGCAGCCCCGGCCGTCGAAACTATGGCTACACCTTC
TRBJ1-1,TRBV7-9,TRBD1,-,CASSRGTENTEAFF,TGTGCCAGCAGCCGGGGGACAGAGAACACTGAAGCTTTCTTT
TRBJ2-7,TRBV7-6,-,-,CASSPGTYEQYF,TGTGCCAGCAGCCCAGGAACCTACGAGCAGTACTTC
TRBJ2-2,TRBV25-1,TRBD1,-,CASSERQGAGGELFF,TGTGCCAGCAGTGAGAGACAGGGGGCGGGCGGGGAGCTGTTTTTT
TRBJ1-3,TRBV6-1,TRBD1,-,CAIGSGTGAGNTIYF,TGTGCCATCGGTTCCGGGACAGGGGCTGGAAACACCATATATTTT
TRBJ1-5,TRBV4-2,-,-,CASSPSGVYSNQPQHF,TGTGCCAGCAGCCCCTCGGGAGTTTATAGCAATCAGCCCCAGCATTTT
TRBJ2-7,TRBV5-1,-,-,CASSLDSRASSSYEQYF,TGCGCCAGCAGCTTGGATAGTAGGGCTTCCAGCTCCTACGAGCAGTACTTC
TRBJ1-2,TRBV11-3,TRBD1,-,CASSPTRDSYGYTF,TGTGCCAGCAGCCCAACCCGGGACAGCTATGGCTACACCTTC
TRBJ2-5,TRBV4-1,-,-,CASSQDKTLQETQYF,TGCGCCAGCAGCCAAGATAAGACACTACAAGAGACCCAGTACTTC
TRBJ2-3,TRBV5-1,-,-,CASSLGFGGSTDTQYF,TGCGCCAGCAGCTTGGGCTTTGGGGGTAGCACAGATACGCAGTATTTT
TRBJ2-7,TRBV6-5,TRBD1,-,CASSYTGTGINYEQYF,TGTGCCAGCAGTTACACCGGGACAGGGATAAACTACGAGCAGTACTTC
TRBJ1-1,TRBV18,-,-,CASSPGLNTEAFF,TGTGCCAGCTCACCGGGATTGAACACTGAAGCTTTCTTT
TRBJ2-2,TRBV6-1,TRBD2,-,CAYRGLAGDPELFF,TGTGCCTATAGAGGACTAGCGGGAGATCCGGAGCTGTTTTTT
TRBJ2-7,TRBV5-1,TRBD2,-,CASSFQLAGSYEQYF,TGCGCCAGCAGCTTCCAACTAGCGGGTTCCTACGAGCAGTACTTC